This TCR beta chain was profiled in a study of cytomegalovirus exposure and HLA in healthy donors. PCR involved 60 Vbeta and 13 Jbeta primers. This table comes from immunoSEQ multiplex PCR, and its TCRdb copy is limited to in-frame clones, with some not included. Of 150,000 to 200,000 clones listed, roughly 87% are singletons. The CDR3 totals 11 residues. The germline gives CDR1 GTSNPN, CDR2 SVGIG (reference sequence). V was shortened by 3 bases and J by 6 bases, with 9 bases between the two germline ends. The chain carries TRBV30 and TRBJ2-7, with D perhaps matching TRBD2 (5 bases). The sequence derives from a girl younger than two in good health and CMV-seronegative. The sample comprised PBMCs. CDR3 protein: CAWRGGFEQYF. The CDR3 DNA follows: TGTGCCTGGAGGGGCGGGTTCGAGCAGTACTTC. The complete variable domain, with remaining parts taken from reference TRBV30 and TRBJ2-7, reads SQTIHQWPATLVQPVGSPLSLECTVEGTSNPNLYWYRQAAGRGLQLLFYSVGIGQISSEVPQNLSASRPQDRQFILSSKKLLLSDSGFYLCAWRGGFEQYFGPGTRLTVT.